These T cell receptor beta chains were read from a single sample in a study of CD8+ T cells in alopecia areata. Produced via immunoSEQ multiplex PCR; TCRdb's table is partial and in-frame only. The sample lists some 160,000 clones; approximately 65% were seen once. Sequenced sample: CD8+ T cells sorted from blood. The receptors were gathered from a human donor in good health. Both conserved end residues are part of each CDR3. The D gene is left open where the match is weak. Only part of the rows carry a size: once, few, many, or a class if the clone is expanded.

>TRBJ1-5|TRBV6-6|-|-
TGTGCCAGGACGGCATCACAGCAGCCCCAGCATTTT
CARTASQQPQHF
>TRBJ2-7|TRBV6-1|TRBD2|-
TGTGCCAGCAGTGGACGGCTAGCGGGGGCCCTAGAGCAGTACTTC
CASSGRLAGALEQYF
>TRBJ2-3|TRBV29-1|-|few
TGCACCGTGGAGAGCACAGATACGCAGTATTTT
CTVESTDTQYF
>TRBJ2-3|TRBV4-2|TRBD2|many
TGTGCCAGCAGCCAAGCGACTAGCGTGGATACGCAGTATTTT
CASSQATSVDTQYF
>TRBJ1-5|TRBV27|-|-
TGTGCCAGCAGTGTAAACCGTTACAATCAGCCCCAGCATTTT
CASSVNRYNQPQHF
>TRBJ2-1|TRBV6-6|-|few
TGTGCCAGCAGTTACACGGGGCCGGGGAATGAGCAGTTCTTC
CASSYTGPGNEQFF
>TRBJ1-1|TRBV29-1|-|-
TGCAGCGTTGAAGATGCTCGTGAGGGTTTGAACACTGAAGCTTTCTTT
CSVEDAREGLNTEAFF
>TRBJ1-2|TRBV9|-|-
TGTGCCAGCAGCCCGGGAACAGAAAGCTATGGCTACACCTTC
CASSPGTESYGYTF
>TRBJ2-3|TRBV5-1|-|-
TGCGCCAGCAAATCCGAGTCTTTCGGCCTCTCCACAGATACGCAGTATTTT
CASKSESFGLSTDTQYF
>TRBJ2-3|TRBV11-2|-|-
TGTGCCAGCTGGGGGGGCGCAGATACGCAGTATTTT
CASWGGADTQYF
>TRBJ2-5|TRBV7-9|-|-
TGTGCCAGCAGCCTTCCCTCCTCAGGGCAAGAGACCCAGTACTTC
CASSLPSSGQETQYF
>TRBJ2-5|TRBV7-9|-|once
TGTGCCAGCAGCTTAAATTCTCCACAAGAGACCCAGTACTTC
CASSLNSPQETQYF
>TRBJ2-1|TRBV29-1|TRBD2|few
TGCAGCGTTGAAGTCGGTGCTAGCGGGAGGGCCTACAATGAGCAGTTCTTC
CSVEVGASGRAYNEQFF
>TRBJ1-5|TRBV5-6|-|few
TGTGCCAGCAGCCGTCCTTATCAGCCCCAGCATTTT
CASSRPYQPQHF
>TRBJ1-2|TRBV29-1|-|once
TGCAGCGTTGAAATCGGCAGGGCAAGGGGCTACACCTTC
CSVEIGRARGYTF
>TRBJ1-2|TRBV10-2|-|-
TGCGCCAGCAGTGAGTCGGCGGAGTATGGCTACACCTTC
CASSESAEYGYTF
>TRBJ2-1|TRBV19|-|-
TGTGCCAGTAGTCCTCTCGCCGTATCCTACAATGAGCAGTTCTTC
CASSPLAVSYNEQFF
>TRBJ2-2|TRBV4-1|-|few
TGCGCCAGCAGCCATGGATATACCGGGGAGCTGTTTTTT
CASSHGYTGELFF
>TRBJ1-2|TRBV18|-|-
TGTGCCAGCTCACCTATAAGTCTACGGGCGACTAACTATGGCTACACCTTC
CASSPISLRATNYGYTF
>TRBJ2-1|TRBV6-4|TRBD1|many
TGTGCCAGCAGTGACAGGGGGCACAATGAGCAGTTCTTC
CASSDRGHNEQFF